This T cell receptor (beta chain) was retrieved from a study of blood T cell repertoires in COVID-19. CDR3 size: 16 residues. The germline CDR1 and CDR2 sequences are SGHNT and YYREEE (reference sequence). V lost 4 bases to trimming and J lost 5 bases; unmatched junction nucleotides: 9. TCRdb's copy holds only in-frame clones and misses some; the assay was immunoSEQ multiplex PCR. The table includes 75,000 to 100,000 clones, more than 75% detected once. Sequencing was done on a sample of peripheral blood. The chain recombines TRBV5-4 with TRBJ2-3, with 11 bases matching TRBD2. This clonotype was sampled from a human donor in a cohort sampled during active COVID-19. As DNA, the CDR3 is TGTGCCAGCAGCGCGGTAGCGGGGGGGCGCAGAGATACGCAGTATTTT. Protein sequence: CASSAVAGGRRDTQYF.